This is a list of T cell receptor beta chains from one sample in a study of lymphopenia after photon versus proton radiotherapy. Libraries were prepared by immunoSEQ multiplex PCR; TCRdb keeps only in-frame clonotypes and omits some of them. The table shows around 33,000 clones, with roughly 89% occurring only once. The specimen was peripheral blood, collected from a patient treated with proton-based radiotherapy. The receptors were gathered from a woman in her 70s with pancreatic cancer. Some clones in this sample may be carry-over from other donors' samples. CDR3s include the opening cysteine and the closing phenylalanine or tryptophan. Each record gives: J gene, V gene, CDR3 protein.

TRBJ2-2	TRBV27	CASSFVAGGETGELFF
TRBJ2-7	TRBV27	CASSSQGFLSYEQYF
TRBJ1-5	TRBV19	CASSIVENSNQPQHF
TRBJ2-4	TRBV6-4	CASSDSAGVGNIQYF
TRBJ2-7	TRBV7-2	CASSLGQRGSYEQYF
TRBJ2-1	TRBV19	CASNVDFAYNEQFF
TRBJ2-1	TRBV5-1	CASSLAVSGRAGNEQFF
TRBJ2-3	TRBV28	CASSAPDTPSGSTDTQYF
TRBJ1-1	TRBV5-1	CASSFGRGDTEAFF
TRBJ2-1	TRBV7-2	CASNDYRGGDEQFF
TRBJ2-1	TRBV2	CASSEGDSTYNEQFF
TRBJ2-3	TRBV7-9	CASSPTSGVEATQYF
TRBJ1-2	TRBV7-2	CASSLPRKAGYTF
TRBJ2-7	TRBV30	CAWSVGVSYEQYF
TRBJ2-1	TRBV29-1	CSVAGLPDNEQFF